The next 30 T cell receptor beta chains were all read from a single sample in a study of OX40 agonist ivuxolimab in advanced cancers. Libraries were prepared by immunoSEQ multiplex PCR; TCRdb keeps only in-frame clonotypes and omits some of them. The data contain 100,000 to 130,000 clones, more than 85% of them singletons. Sequences were derived from CD4+ or CD8+ T cells sorted from blood, sampled in a trial of the OX40 agonist ivuxolimab. The receptor set was obtained from an adult with an advanced solid tumor such as melanoma, head and neck, liver or kidney cancer.

This chain joins TRBV9 and TRBJ2-2; possibly TRBD1 for D (5 bases). The CDR3 contains 15 residues. Trimming pared 0 bases from V and 4 bases from J, leaving 10 bases between. Per germline, CDR1 SGDLS and CDR2 YYNGEE. CDR3 nucleotide sequence: TGTGCCAGCAGCGTAGAAGGGGAAGGCACCGGGGAGCTGTTTTTT. Encoded protein: CASSVEGEGTGELFF.

V gene TRBV7-8 combines with J gene TRBJ1-6; D is perhaps TRBD1 (5 bases). The germline gives CDR1 SGHVS, CDR2 FQNEAQ. The length of the CDR3 is 13 residues. V was clipped by 5 bases and J by 10 bases, with 12 bases between them. The CDR3, as DNA: TGTGCCAGCAGCAGTCAGGGCTACTCACCCCTCCACTTT. Translation gives CASSSQGYSPLHF.

DNA of the CDR3: TGTGCCAGCAGTTTATGGACGGGGGCTGCGGAAAAACTGTTTTTT. This gives the protein CASSLWTGAAEKLFF. V and J are TRBV28 and TRBJ1-4, with D maybe TRBD1 (6 bases). The germline V gene has CDR1 MDHEN and CDR2 SYDVKM. Trimming stripped 0 bases from V and 8 bases from J, with 13 bases between. The CDR3 covers 15 residues. Filled out from reference TRBV28 and TRBJ1-4, the complete variable domain reads DVKVTQSSRYLVKRTGEKVFLECVQDMDHENMFWYRQDPGLGLRLIYFSYDVKMKEKGDIPEGYSVSREKKERFSLILESASTNQTSMYLCASSLWTGAAEKLFFGSGTQLSVL.

The chain recombines TRBV27 with TRBJ1-2, with D maybe TRBD1 (6 bases). V shed 5 bases and J shed 8 bases, with 15 bases lying between them. Germline CDR1 reads MNHEY; CDR2 reads SMNVEV (reference sequence). The length of the CDR3 is 13 residues. CDR3 in amino acids: CASSNRASVGYTF. The CDR3 DNA reads TGTGCCAGCAGTAACAGGGCCTCTGTGGGCTACACCTTC.

The chain joins TRBV29-1 to TRBJ2-6, with D hard to call. V was trimmed by 3 bases and J by 4 bases, leaving 10 bases between them. This CDR3 has 14 residues. The germline V gene has CDR1 SQVTM and CDR2 ANQGSEA. CDR3 protein: CSVDAPLGANVLTF. The CDR3 coding sequence is TGCAGCGTTGACGCCCCCCTCGGGGCCAACGTCCTGACTTTC.

The J gene is TRBJ2-2, the V gene TRBV7-3, with 7 bases identical to TRBD1. The CDR3 runs 16 residues. J was trimmed by 4 bases and V by 4 bases; bases with no gene match: 9. The germline gives CDR1 SGHTA, CDR2 FQGTGA. The CDR3 here is CASSSPTGQLTGELFF. The CDR3 DNA follows: TGTGCCAGCAGCTCACCAACGGGACAGCTCACCGGGGAGCTGTTTTTT.

V and J are TRBV5-1 and TRBJ1-1, with D tentatively TRBD1 (5 bases). With 3 bases removed from V and 4 bases from J, the gap between germline ends came to 13 bases. Germline V CDR1 and CDR2: SGHRS, YFSETQ. The length of the CDR3 is 14 residues. Here the CDR3 reads CASSSGPQGTEAFF. The CDR3, as DNA: TGCGCCAGCAGCTCGGGACCGCAGGGCACTGAAGCTTTCTTT.

This clone was picked up a small number of times. This sequence joins TRBV18 and TRBJ2-6; 10 nucleotides line up with TRBD1. Germline V gives CDR1 KGHSH, CDR2 LQKENI. This CDR3 region has 17 residues. The J segment lost 0 bases and the V segment lost 3 bases, leaving 2 bases of the junction unmatched. The CDR3 loop is CASSPGQGSSGANVLTF. In DNA form, the CDR3 reads TGTGCCAGCTCACCGGGACAGGGGAGCTCTGGGGCCAACGTCCTGACTTTC.

This chain connects TRBV18 to TRBJ2-7; either TRBD1 or TRBD2 may supply D (5 bases each). Trimming shortened V by 4 bases and J by 2 bases, and 12 bases separated the two germline ends. The CDR3 spans 14 residues. CDR1 and CDR2 (germline): KGHSH, LQKENI. As DNA, the CDR3 is TGTGCCAGCTCACTTCCGGGACGCGCCTACGAGCAGTACTTC. This sequence encodes CASSLPGRAYEQYF.

V and J are TRBV28 and TRBJ1-1; D possibly corresponds to TRBD1 (5 bases). V shed 5 bases and J shed 1 base, with 8 bases lying between them. Germline V gene sequence: CDR1 MDHEN, CDR2 SYDVKM. The CDR3 loop spans 13 amino acids. CDR3 DNA: TGTGCCAGCAGTATTCAGGGGAACACTGAAGCTTTCTTT. This sequence encodes CASSIQGNTEAFF.

The chain joins TRBV18 to TRBJ2-3; maybe TRBD2 (5 bases). The CDR3 contains 14 residues. The V end was cut by 0 bases, the J end by 6 bases, with 10 bases between. Germline CDR1 and CDR2: KGHSH and LQKENI. This CDR3 reads CASSPPGVRDTQYF. DNA for the CDR3: TGTGCCAGCTCACCACCCGGGGTGCGGGATACGCAGTATTTT.

The chain combines TRBV28 with TRBJ1-2, with D hard to call. The V and J ends lost 6 bases and 2 bases respectively, with 7 bases between them. The length of the CDR3 is 12 residues. From germline, CDR1 is MDHEN and CDR2 SYDVKM. DNA for the CDR3: TGTGCCAGCAGAAACCGAAACTATGGCTACACCTTC. Translated: CASRNRNYGYTF.

This chain uses TRBV9 with TRBJ1-4, with 7 bases aligning to TRBD1. CDR1 is SGDLS and CDR2 is YYNGEE in the germline V gene. CDR3 length equals 15 residues. V shed 2 bases, J shed 0 bases, and the junction held 1 base outside the gene matches. The CDR3 reads CASSVTGATNEKLFF. CDR3 DNA: TGTGCCAGCAGCGTTACAGGGGCAACTAATGAAAAACTGTTTTTT.

The genes are TRBV19 and TRBJ1-1, with D maybe TRBD1 (6 bases). Germline-derived CDR1 and CDR2 are LNHDA and SQIVND (reference sequence). Trimming removed 5 bases from V and 3 bases from J, with 19 bases in between. The CDR3 consists of 16 residues. The CDR3 here is CASSARDTGWDTEAFF. The CDR3 bases are TGTGCCAGTAGTGCCCGGGACACCGGTTGGGACACTGAAGCTTTCTTT. Based on the CDR3 plus reference TRBV19 and TRBJ1-1, the full variable domain is DGGITQSPKYLFRKEGQNVTLSCEQNLNHDAMYWYRQDPGQGLRLIYYSQIVNDFQKGDIAEGYSVSREKKESFPLTVTSAQKNPTAFYLCASSARDTGWDTEAFFGQGTRLTVV.

The rearrangement uses TRBV7-9 and TRBJ1-1, with 11 bases lining up with TRBD1. Germline loops: CDR1 SEHNR, CDR2 FQNEAQ (reference sequence). The CDR3 has 15 amino acids. V gave up 5 bases and J gave up 4 bases; unmatched junction bases: 6. The CDR3 DNA is TGTGCCAGCAGCGCCCGGACAGGGGGCGTCACTGAAGCTTTCTTT. Residues: CASSARTGGVTEAFF.

The rearrangement joins TRBV9 to TRBJ1-4, with D maybe TRBD1 (5 bases). This CDR3 has 14 residues. V was shortened by 3 bases and J by 8 bases, with 14 bases between the two germline ends. Germline loops: CDR1 SGDLS, CDR2 YYNGEE. For the CDR3, the DNA is TGTGCCAGCAGCGCAACAGGCTCGGCGGAAAAACTGTTTTTT. Protein product: CASSATGSAEKLFF. Full variable domain (rest looked up from reference TRBV9 and TRBJ1-4): DSGVTQTPKHLITATGQRVTLRCSPRSGDLSVYWYQQSLDQGLQFLIQYYNGEERAKGNILERFSAQQFPDLHSELNLSSLELGDSALYFCASSATGSAEKLFFGSGTQLSVL.

V is TRBV27 and J is TRBJ2-3; D is undetermined. V lost 5 bases to trimming and J lost 0 bases, with 3 bases between them. The CDR3 loop spans 12 amino acids. CDR1 and CDR2 from the germline V gene are MNHEY and SMNVEV (reference sequence). The CDR3 protein is CASSASTDTQYF. CDR3 nucleotide sequence: TGTGCCAGCAGTGCAAGCACAGATACGCAGTATTTT.

In this sample, this clone turned up once. The chain carries TRBV5-6 and TRBJ2-4; TRBD1 might be the D (6 bases). From germline, CDR1 is SGHDT and CDR2 YYEEEE. The germline V and J ends were trimmed by 6 bases and 6 bases, with 16 bases remaining between them. The CDR3 extends over 14 amino acids. CDR3: CASTYRAGGNIQYF. CDR3 sequence (DNA): TGTGCCAGCACTTACAGGGCTGGCGGAAACATTCAGTACTTC.

The chain has TRBV19 and TRBJ2-7; a possible D gene is TRBD2 (7 bases). The CDR3 sequence is 14 residues long. Trimming pared 4 bases from V and 7 bases from J, leaving 17 bases between. Looked up from germline, CDR1 is LNHDA and CDR2 is SQIVND (reference sequence). DNA of the CDR3: TGTGCCAGTAGTAGCCCGGGGGGCTCTCGGGAGCAGTACTTC. It translates to CASSSPGGSREQYF.

This clone was picked up one time. V usage is TRBV15 and J usage is TRBJ1-1, with unresolved D. This CDR3 is built from 13 residues. The germline gives CDR1 LNHNV, CDR2 YYDKDF (reference sequence). The ends were cut back, 3 bases at V and 3 bases at J, with 8 bases in the middle. The CDR3: CATSSEVDTEAFF. The DNA of the CDR3 is TGTGCCACCAGCAGCGAGGTGGACACTGAAGCTTTCTTT. Supplemented by reference TRBV15 and TRBJ1-1, the full variable domain reads DAMVIQNPRYQVTQFGKPVTLSCSQTLNHNVMYWYQQKSSQAPKLLFHYYDKDFNNEADTPDNFQSRRPNTSFCFLDIRSPGLGDTAMYLCATSSEVDTEAFFGQGTRLTVV.

V and J are TRBV7-9 and TRBJ2-5; D might be TRBD1 (5 bases). Germline CDR1 SEHNR, CDR2 FQNEAQ (reference sequence). The V end was cut by 1 base, the J end by 4 bases, with 10 bases between. CDR3 length: 14 residues. The CDR3 protein is CASSLGSTVETQYF. The CDR3 DNA follows: TGTGCCAGCAGCTTAGGTTCGACAGTAGAGACCCAGTACTTC.

The rearrangement links TRBV11-1 to TRBJ1-1; D remains unclear. The germline CDR1 and CDR2 sequences are SGHAT and FQDESV (reference sequence). V lost 0 bases and J lost 8, with 10 bases in between. This CDR3 has 13 amino acids. CDR3 in amino acids: CASSLADHGEAFF. The CDR3, as DNA: TGTGCCAGCAGCTTAGCGGATCATGGAGAAGCTTTCTTT.

Points on this clone: The sample holds other DNA sequences that translate to the same CDR3. The chain employs TRBV9 and TRBJ2-1, with 11 bases identical to TRBD2. The CDR3 loop spans 16 amino acids. V was pared by 4 bases and J by 1 base, with 4 bases of the junction left unmatched. The germline V gene has CDR1 SGDLS and CDR2 YYNGEE. CDR3 sequence (DNA): TGTGCCAGCAGCAAAGGGACTAGCGGATCCTACAATGAGCAGTTCTTC. It translates to CASSKGTSGSYNEQFF.

The chain has TRBV28 and TRBJ1-2; D is undetermined. Trimming took 4 bases from V and 4 from J, leaving 4 bases between them. The length of the CDR3 is 11 residues. The germline CDR1 and CDR2 sequences are MDHEN and SYDVKM. The CDR3 region has the DNA TGTGCCAGCAGTTACGGCTATGGCTACACCTTC. It specifies CASSYGYGYTF.

This chain joins TRBV7-3 and TRBJ2-5; 7 bases match TRBD1. There are 13 residues in the CDR3. Germline values: CDR1 SGHTA, CDR2 FQGTGA. The trim removed 8 bases at V and 3 bases at J, leaving 6 bases unmatched. In nucleotides, the CDR3 is TGTGCCAGCGGATTCCAGGGGGAAGAGACCCAGTACTTC. Protein: CASGFQGEETQYF.

V gene TRBV7-2 combines with J gene TRBJ1-2; D unresolved. CDR3 length: 16 amino acids. CDR1 SGHTA and CDR2 FQGNSA come from the germline V gene. Trimming left V 1 base short and J 0 bases short, with 12 bases between. CDR3 loop: CASSLESARANYGYTF. The CDR3 DNA sequence: TGTGCCAGCAGCTTAGAGTCGGCGCGAGCTAACTATGGCTACACCTTC.

The gene calls are TRBV5-1 and TRBJ1-2; D might be TRBD1 (6 bases). Germline V gene lookup returns CDR1 SGHRS and CDR2 YFSETQ. This CDR3 is built from 15 residues. Trimming took off 0 bases at V and 7 bases at J, with 16 bases between the two ends. This CDR3 reads CASSLAPGVEFGYTF. The CDR3 nucleotides are TGCGCCAGCAGCTTGGCCCCAGGGGTAGAGTTTGGCTACACCTTC.

This clone was detected once. This rearrangement joins TRBV5-6 to TRBJ1-2; no definite D call. The germline V gene has CDR1 SGHDT and CDR2 YYEEEE. CDR3 length equals 15 residues. V lost 1 base to trimming and J lost 4 bases, with 14 bases between them. For the CDR3, the DNA is TGTGCCAGCAGCTTGATAACAGAGTGGGGCTATGGCTACACCTTC. It translates to CASSLITEWGYGYTF.

V is TRBV2 and J is TRBJ2-1; D remains ambiguous. V dropped 7 bases and J dropped 4 bases, with 11 bases sitting between them. Per the germline V gene, CDR1 is SNHLY and CDR2 is FYNNEI. This CDR3 has 13 residues. In DNA, the CDR3 is TGTGCCAGCACCCCAAGCACTTACAATGAGCAGTTCTTC. Translation gives CASTPSTYNEQFF.

V and J are TRBV21-1 and TRBJ1-1. TRBV21-1 is assigned pseudogene status. This CDR3 comprises 15 residues. The chain's CDR3 is CASSKGRRPNTEAFF. The CDR3 bases are TGTGCCAGCAGCAAAGGTAGGAGGCCGAACACTGAAGCTTTCTTT.